This passage covers 7 T cell receptor beta chains from one sample sequenced in a study of identical twins. TCRdb reanalysed the 5' RACE reads using MiXCR and keeps one entry per CDR3 protein. The profile covers 700,000 or so distinct CDR3 sequences, with 21% appearing a single time and around 4.5% taken by the ten largest. In addition, the sample was reused for a study of T cells expressing NK-cell markers.

Sequencing was done on a sample of PBMCs. Receptors were obtained from a woman aged 18 to 35 in good health.

This clonotype showed up just a few times. The chain combines TRBV6-6 with TRBJ2-1; D not certain. CDR1 and CDR2 (germline): MNHNY, SVGAGI (reference sequence). V was pared by 2 bases and J by 6 bases, with 8 bases between. This CDR3 spans 13 amino acids. In nucleotides, the CDR3 is TGTGCCAGCAGTTACGGGCAGGTCAATGAGCAGTTCTTC. It is translated as CASSYGQVNEQFF.

This clonotype was counted at least ten times. The chain uses TRBV21-1 and TRBJ1-5. TRBV21-1 is flagged as a pseudogene. This CDR3 region has 9 residues. The CDR3 reads CARTRPQHF. For the CDR3, the DNA is TGTGCCAGGACCAGGCCCCAGCATTTT.

V gene TRBV12-3 or TRBV12-4 combines with J gene TRBJ1-6; D remains unclear. Trimming cost V 3 bases and J 9 bases, with 15 bases left between them. The CDR3 is 15 amino acids. The CDR3 nucleotides read TGTGCCAGCAGTTTTGGTCCGGGGTTTAGTTCACCCCTCCACTTT. It codes for CASSFGPGFSSPLHF.

The chain links TRBV20-1 to TRBJ2-5; TRBD2 matches at 9 bases. The CDR3 loop spans 14 amino acids. The junction had 9 bases not matched to a gene; V was cut back by 5 bases and J by 5 bases. CDR1 DFQATT and CDR2 SNEGSKA come from the germline V gene (reference sequence). CDR3 sequence: CSAPISGSRETQYF. Written as DNA, the CDR3 is TGCAGTGCTCCGATTAGCGGGAGTAGGGAGACCCAGTACTTC.

J is TRBJ1-1 and V is TRBV18; 7 bases agree with TRBD1. The trim removed 4 bases at V and 1 base at J, leaving 6 bases unmatched. This CDR3 is 15 amino acids long. Germline CDR1 is KGHSH and CDR2 is LQKENI. CDR3 region: CASSLSTGWNTEAFF. As DNA, the CDR3 is TGTGCCAGCTCACTGTCGACAGGGTGGAACACTGAAGCTTTCTTT. The full variable domain, completed using reference TRBV18 and TRBJ1-1, is NAGVMQNPRHLVRRRGQEARLRCSPMKGHSHVYWYRQLPEEGLKFMVYLQKENIIDESGMPKERFSAEFPKEGPSILRIQQVVRGDSAAYFCASSLSTGWNTEAFFGQGTRLTVV.

The chain carries TRBV20-1 and TRBJ2-1; 14 positions agree with TRBD2. Germline trimming cut 3 bases from V and 10 bases from J; bases unmatched to any gene: 8. Germline V gene sequence: CDR1 DFQATT, CDR2 SNEGSKA (reference sequence). The CDR3 consists of 15 residues. The CDR3 region has the DNA TGCAGTGCTAGGGAGGGGACTAGCGGGAGAGGAGAGCAGTTCTTC. Encoded protein: CSAREGTSGRGEQFF.

The rearrangement joins TRBV5-6 to TRBJ2-2, with 7 bases aligning to TRBD2. CDR3 size: 15 residues. J was trimmed by 3 bases and V by 2 bases; bases with no gene match: 4. Germline assignment: CDR1 SGHDT and CDR2 YYEEEE. Here the CDR3 reads CASSLGGRHTGELFF. CDR3 sequence (DNA): TGTGCCAGCAGCTTAGGCGGGAGACACACCGGGGAGCTGTTTTTT.